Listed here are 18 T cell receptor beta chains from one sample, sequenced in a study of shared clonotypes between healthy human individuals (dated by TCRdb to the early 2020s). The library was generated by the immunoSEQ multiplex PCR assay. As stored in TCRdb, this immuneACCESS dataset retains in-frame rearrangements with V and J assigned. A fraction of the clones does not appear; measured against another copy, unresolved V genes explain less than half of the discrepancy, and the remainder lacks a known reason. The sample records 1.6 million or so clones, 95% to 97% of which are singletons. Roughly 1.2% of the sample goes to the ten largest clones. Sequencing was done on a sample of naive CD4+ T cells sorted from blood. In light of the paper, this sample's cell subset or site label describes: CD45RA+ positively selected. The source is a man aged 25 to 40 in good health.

The chain's CDR3 is CASSQDWAGPDGYTF. The CDR3 DNA follows: TGCGCCAGCAGCCAAGATTGGGCGGGACCGGATGGCTACACCTTC. This chain joins TRBV4-3 and TRBJ1-2; D might be TRBD1 (5 bases). Germline V lookup: CDR1 LGHNA, CDR2 YSLEER. V was shortened by 0 bases and J by 6 bases, with 14 bases between the two germline ends. There are 15 residues in the CDR3.

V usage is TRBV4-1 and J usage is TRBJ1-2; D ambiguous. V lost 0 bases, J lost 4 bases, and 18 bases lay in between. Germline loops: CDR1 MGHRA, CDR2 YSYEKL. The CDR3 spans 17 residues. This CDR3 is CASSQDKARLESYGYTF. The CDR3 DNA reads TGCGCCAGCAGCCAAGATAAGGCCAGGCTTGAGTCCTATGGCTACACCTTC.

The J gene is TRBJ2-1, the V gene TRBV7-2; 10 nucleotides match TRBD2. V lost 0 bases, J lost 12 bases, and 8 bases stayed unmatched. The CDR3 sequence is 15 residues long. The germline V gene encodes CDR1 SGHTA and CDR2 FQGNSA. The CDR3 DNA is TGTGCCAGCAGCTTAGCGCGGGCTAGCGGGAGCGGGCAGTTCTTC. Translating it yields CASSLARASGSGQFF.

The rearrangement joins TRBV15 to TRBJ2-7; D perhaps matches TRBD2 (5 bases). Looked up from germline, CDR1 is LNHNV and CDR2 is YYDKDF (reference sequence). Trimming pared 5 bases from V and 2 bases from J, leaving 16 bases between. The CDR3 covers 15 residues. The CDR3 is CATSHFLSGAYEQYF. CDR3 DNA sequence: TGTGCCACCAGCCACTTCCTAAGCGGAGCCTACGAGCAGTACTTC.

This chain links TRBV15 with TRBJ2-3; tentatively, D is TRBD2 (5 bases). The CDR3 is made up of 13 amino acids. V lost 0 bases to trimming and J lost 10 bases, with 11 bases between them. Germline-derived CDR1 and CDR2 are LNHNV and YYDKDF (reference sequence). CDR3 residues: CATSRDLGDAQYF. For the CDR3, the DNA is TGTGCCACCAGCAGAGATCTCGGGGATGCGCAGTATTTT.

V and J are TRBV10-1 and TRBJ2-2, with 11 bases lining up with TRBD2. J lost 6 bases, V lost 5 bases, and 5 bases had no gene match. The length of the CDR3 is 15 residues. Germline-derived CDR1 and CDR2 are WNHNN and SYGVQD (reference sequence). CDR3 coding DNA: TGCGCCAGCAGTCGGACTAGCGGGTTATCCGGGGAGCTGTTTTTT. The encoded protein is CASSRTSGLSGELFF.

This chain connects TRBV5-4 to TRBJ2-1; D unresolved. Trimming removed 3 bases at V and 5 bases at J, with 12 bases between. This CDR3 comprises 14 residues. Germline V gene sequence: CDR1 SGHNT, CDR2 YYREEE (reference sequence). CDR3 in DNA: TGTGCCAGCAGCTCCCCGAGAGGAAACAATGAGCAGTTCTTC. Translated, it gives CASSSPRGNNEQFF.

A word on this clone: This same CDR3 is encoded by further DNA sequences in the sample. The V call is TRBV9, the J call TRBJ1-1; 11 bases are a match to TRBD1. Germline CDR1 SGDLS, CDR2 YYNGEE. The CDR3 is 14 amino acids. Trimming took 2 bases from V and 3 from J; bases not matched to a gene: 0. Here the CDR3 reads CASSVDRGHTEAFF. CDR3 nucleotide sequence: TGTGCCAGCAGCGTGGACAGGGGGCACACTGAAGCTTTCTTT.

CDR3 residues: CASRRTSGNHRGETQYF. The CDR3 DNA sequence: TGTGCCAGCAGACGGACTAGCGGGAACCATCGGGGAGAGACCCAGTACTTC. The chain uses TRBV6-4 and TRBJ2-5, with TRBD2 matching over 12 bases. Losses at the gene ends were 6 bases for V and 4 bases for J; bases not matched to a gene: 12. The length of the CDR3 is 17 residues. Germline V gene sequence: CDR1 MRHNA, CDR2 SNTAGT.

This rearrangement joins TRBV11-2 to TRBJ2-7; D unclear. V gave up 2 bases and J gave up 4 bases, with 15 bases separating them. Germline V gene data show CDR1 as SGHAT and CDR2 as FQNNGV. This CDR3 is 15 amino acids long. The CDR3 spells CASSLIRVAEYEQYF. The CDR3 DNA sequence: TGTGCCAGCAGCTTAATCCGGGTGGCGGAGTACGAGCAGTACTTC.

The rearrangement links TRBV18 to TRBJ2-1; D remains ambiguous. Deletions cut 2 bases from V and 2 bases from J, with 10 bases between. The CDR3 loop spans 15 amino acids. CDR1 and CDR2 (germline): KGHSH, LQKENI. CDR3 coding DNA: TGTGCCAGCTCACCAGAAAAGGGTCCCTACAATGAGCAGTTCTTC. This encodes CASSPEKGPYNEQFF.

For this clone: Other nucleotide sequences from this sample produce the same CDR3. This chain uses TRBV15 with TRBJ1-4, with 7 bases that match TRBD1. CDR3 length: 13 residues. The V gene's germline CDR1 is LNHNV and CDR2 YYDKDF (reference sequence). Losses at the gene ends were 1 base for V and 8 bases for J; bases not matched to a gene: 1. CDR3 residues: CATSRGQGEKLFF. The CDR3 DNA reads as TGTGCCACCAGCAGAGGACAGGGCGAAAAACTGTTTTTT.

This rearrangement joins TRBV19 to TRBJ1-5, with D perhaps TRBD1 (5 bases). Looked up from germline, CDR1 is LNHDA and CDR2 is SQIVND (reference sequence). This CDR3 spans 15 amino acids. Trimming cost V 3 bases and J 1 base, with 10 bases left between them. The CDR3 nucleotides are TGTGCCAGTAGTATCAGGGTTGGGAGCAATCAGCCCCAGCATTTT. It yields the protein CASSIRVGSNQPQHF.

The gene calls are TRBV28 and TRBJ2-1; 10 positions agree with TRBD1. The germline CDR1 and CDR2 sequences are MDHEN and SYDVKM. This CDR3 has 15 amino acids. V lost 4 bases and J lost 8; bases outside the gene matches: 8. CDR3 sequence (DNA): TGTGCCAGCAGTTCGGGGACAGGGGTATTGGATGAGCAGTTCTTC. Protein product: CASSSGTGVLDEQFF.

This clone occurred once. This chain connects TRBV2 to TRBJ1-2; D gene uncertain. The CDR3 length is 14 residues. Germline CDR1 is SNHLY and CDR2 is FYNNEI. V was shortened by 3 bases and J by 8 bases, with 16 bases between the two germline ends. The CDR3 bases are TGTGCCAGCAGTGATCCCCCCCGTTCCTCGGGCTACACCTTC. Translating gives CASSDPPRSSGYTF.

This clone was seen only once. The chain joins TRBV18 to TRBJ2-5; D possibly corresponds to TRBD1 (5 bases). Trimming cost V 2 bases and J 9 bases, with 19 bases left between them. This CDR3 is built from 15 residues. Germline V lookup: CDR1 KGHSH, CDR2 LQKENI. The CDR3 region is CASSPGGREAEAQYF. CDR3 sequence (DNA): TGTGCCAGCTCACCAGGCGGCAGGGAAGCCGAGGCCCAGTACTTC.

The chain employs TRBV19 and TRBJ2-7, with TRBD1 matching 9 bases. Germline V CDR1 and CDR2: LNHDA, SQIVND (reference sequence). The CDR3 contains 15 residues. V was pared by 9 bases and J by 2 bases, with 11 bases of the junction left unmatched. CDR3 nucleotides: TGTGCCAGCCGGTCCACCGGGACAGGGACCTACGAGCAGTACTTC. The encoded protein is CASRSTGTGTYEQYF.

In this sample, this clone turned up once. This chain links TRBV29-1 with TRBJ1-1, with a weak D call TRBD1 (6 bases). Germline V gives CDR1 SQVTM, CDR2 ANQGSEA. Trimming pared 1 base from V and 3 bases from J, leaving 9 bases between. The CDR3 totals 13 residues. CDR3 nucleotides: TGCAGCGTTGAAGCAGGGGTTGACACTGAAGCTTTCTTT. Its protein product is CSVEAGVDTEAFF. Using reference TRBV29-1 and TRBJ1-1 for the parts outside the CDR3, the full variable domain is SAVISQKPSRDICQRGTSLTIQCQVDSQVTMMFWYRQQPGQSLTLIATANQGSEATYESGFVIDKFPISRPNLTFSTLTVSNMSPEDSSIYLCSVEAGVDTEAFFGQGTRLTVV.